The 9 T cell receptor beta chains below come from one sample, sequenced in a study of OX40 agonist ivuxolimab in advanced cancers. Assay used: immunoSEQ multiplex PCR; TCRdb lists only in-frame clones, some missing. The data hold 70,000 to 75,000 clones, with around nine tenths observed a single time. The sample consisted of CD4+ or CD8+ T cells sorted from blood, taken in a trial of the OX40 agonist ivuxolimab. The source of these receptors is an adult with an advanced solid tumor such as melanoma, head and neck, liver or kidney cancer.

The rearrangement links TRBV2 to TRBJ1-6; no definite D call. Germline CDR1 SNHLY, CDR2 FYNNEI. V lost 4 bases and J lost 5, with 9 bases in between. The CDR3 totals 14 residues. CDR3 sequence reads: CASSVRADNSPLHF. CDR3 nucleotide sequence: TGTGCCAGCAGTGTCCGCGCGGATAATTCACCCCTCCACTTT.

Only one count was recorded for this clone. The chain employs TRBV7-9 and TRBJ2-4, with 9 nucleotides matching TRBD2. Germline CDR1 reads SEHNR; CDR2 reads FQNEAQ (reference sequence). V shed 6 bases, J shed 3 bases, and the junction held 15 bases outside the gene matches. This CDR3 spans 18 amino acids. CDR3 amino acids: CASRSWTSEFLGKNIQYF. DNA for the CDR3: TGTGCCAGCAGATCATGGACTAGCGAGTTCCTAGGCAAAAACATTCAGTACTTC.

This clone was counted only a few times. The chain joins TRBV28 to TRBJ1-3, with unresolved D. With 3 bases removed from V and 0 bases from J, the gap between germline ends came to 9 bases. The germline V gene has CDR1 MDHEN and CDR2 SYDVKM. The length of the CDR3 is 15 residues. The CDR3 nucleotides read TGTGCCAGCAGTTTTCGGGCAGCCTCTGGAAACACCATATATTTT. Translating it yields CASSFRAASGNTIYF.

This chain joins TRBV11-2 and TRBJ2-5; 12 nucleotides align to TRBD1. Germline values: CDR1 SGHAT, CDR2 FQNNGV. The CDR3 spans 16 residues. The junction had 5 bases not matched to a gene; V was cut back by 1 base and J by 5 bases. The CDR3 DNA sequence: TGTGCCAGCAGCTTAGCGGGACAGGGGGCTAGGGAGACCCAGTACTTC. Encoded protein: CASSLAGQGARETQYF.

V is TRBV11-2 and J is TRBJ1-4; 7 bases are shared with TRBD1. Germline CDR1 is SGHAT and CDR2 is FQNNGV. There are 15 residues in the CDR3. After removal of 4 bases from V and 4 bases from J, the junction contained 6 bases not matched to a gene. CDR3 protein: CASSSEGQLNEKLFF. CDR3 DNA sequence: TGTGCCAGCAGCTCCGAGGGACAGCTTAATGAAAAACTGTTTTTT.

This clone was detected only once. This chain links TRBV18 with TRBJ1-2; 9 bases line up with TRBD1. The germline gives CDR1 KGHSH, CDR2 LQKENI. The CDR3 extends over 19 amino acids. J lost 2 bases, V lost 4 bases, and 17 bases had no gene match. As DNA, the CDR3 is TGTGCCAGCTCACTGACCGGGACAGGGAATCCCCCGGGGAACTATGGCTACACCTTC. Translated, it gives CASSLTGTGNPPGNYGYTF.

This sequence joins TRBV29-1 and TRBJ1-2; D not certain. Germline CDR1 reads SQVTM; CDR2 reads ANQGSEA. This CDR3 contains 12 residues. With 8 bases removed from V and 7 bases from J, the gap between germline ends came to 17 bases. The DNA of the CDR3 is TGCAGCTACGGGGATCCCCCCCGTGGCTACACCTTC. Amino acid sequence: CSYGDPPRGYTF.

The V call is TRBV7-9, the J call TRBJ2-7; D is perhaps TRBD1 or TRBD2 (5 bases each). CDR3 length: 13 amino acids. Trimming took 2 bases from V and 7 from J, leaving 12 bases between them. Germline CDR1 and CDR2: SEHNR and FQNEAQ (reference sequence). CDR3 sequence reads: CASSLRGSGEQYF. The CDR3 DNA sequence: TGTGCCAGCAGCTTAAGGGGATCGGGGGAGCAGTACTTC.

CDR3 coding DNA: TGCGCCAGCAGTGAGCAGAAGAACTATGGCTACACCTTC. Translated, it gives CASSEQKNYGYTF. The V call is TRBV10-1, the J call TRBJ1-2; D gene ambiguous. Per the germline V gene, CDR1 is WNHNN and CDR2 is SYGVQD (reference sequence). This CDR3 is built from 13 residues. Trimming removed 2 bases from V and 2 bases from J, with 6 bases in between.